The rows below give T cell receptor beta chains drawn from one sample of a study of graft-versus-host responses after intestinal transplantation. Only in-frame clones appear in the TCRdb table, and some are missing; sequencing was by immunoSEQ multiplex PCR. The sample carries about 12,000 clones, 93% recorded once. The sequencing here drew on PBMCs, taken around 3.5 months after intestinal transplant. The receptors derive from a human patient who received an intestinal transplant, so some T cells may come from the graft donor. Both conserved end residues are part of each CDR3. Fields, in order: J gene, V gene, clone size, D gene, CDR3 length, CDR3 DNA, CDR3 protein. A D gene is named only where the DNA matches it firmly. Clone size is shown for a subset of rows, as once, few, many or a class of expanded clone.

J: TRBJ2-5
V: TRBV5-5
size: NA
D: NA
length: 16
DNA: TGTGCCAGCTTGCTGGTGGGGGCGCTAGGTGTGGAGACCCAGTACTTC
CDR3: CASLLVGALGVETQYF

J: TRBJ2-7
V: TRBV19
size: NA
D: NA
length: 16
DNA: TGTGCCAGTAAGGTTCCGGGCGCCTTTTTCGTTTACGAGCAGTACTTC
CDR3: CASKVPGAFFVYEQYF

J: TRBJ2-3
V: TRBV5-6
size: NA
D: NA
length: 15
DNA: TGTGCCAGCAGCCCCCCAGGTCCCAGCACAGATACGCAGTATTTT
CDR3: CASSPPGPSTDTQYF

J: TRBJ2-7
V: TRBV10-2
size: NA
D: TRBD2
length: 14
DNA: TGCGCCAGCAGTTCGGGAGGTCCCTCCTACGAGCAGTACTTC
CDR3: CASSSGGPSYEQYF

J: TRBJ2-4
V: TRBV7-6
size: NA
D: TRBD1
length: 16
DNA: TGTGCCAGCAGCTCCCGGACAGGACTGCCCAAAAACATTCAGTACTTC
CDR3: CASSSRTGLPKNIQYF

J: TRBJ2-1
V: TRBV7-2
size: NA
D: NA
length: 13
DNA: TGTGCCAGCAGCTTTCCCGTTGTTAATGAGCAGTTCTTC
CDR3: CASSFPVVNEQFF

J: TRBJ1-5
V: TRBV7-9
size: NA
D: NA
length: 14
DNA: TGTGCCAGCAGTTTTGTGGGGGGCGGACAGCCCCAGCATTTT
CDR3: CASSFVGGGQPQHF

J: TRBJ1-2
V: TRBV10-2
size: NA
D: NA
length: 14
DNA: TGCGCCAGCAGTGTCGGGGGGGGAACCAGGGGCTACACCTTC
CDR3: CASSVGGGTRGYTF

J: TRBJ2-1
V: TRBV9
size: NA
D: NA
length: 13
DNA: TGTGCCAGCAGCGGCGCGGGTGGGAATGAGCAGTTCTTC
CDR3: CASSGAGGNEQFF

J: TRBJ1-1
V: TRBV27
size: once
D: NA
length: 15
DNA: TGTGCCAGCAGTTTATCCGGGCGGACGGGCACTGAAGCTTTCTTT
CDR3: CASSLSGRTGTEAFF

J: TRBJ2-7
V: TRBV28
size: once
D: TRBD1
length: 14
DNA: TGTGCCAGCAGTTCCGGACAGGACTCCTACGAGCAGTGCTTC
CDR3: CASSSGQDSYEQCF

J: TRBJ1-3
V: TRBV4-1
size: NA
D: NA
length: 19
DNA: TGCGCCAGCAGCCAAGATCATGGGGCGGGGGAAGACTCTGGAAACACCATATATTTT
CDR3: CASSQDHGAGEDSGNTIYF

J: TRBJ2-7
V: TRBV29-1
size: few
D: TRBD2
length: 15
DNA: TGCAGCGTCGAAGGGGTAGCGGGAGAGTCCTACGAGCAGTACTTC
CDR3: CSVEGVAGESYEQYF

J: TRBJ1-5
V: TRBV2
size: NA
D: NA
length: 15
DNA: TGTGCCAGCAGTGACTTCAGGGTGAGCAATCAGCCCCAGCATTTT
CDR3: CASSDFRVSNQPQHF

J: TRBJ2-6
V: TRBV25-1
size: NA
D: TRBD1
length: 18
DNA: TGTGCCAGCCTTATCTCCGGGACAGGGGGCTATGGGGCCAACGTCCTGACTTTC
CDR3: CASLISGTGGYGANVLTF

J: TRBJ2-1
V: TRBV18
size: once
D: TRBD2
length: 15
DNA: TGTGCCAGCTCACCCATAGCGGGAGGAGGGCATGAGCAGTTCTTC
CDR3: CASSPIAGGGHEQFF

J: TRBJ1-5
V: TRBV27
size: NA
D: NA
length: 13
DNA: TGTGCCAGCAGTTTAGGGCCCAATCAGCCCCAGCATTTT
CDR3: CASSLGPNQPQHF

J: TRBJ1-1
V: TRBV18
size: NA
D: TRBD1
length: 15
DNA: TGTGCCAGCTCACCACCAGACAGGGCCCACACTGAAGCTTTCTTT
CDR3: CASSPPDRAHTEAFF

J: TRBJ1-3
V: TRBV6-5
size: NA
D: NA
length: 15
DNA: TGTGCCAGCAGGCGGGACTTCTCTACTGGAAACACCATATATTTT
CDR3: CASRRDFSTGNTIYF

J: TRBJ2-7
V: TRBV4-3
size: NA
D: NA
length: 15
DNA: TGCGCCAGCAGCCAAGAGGTCAGGGCCACCTACGAGCAGTACTTC
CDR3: CASSQEVRATYEQYF

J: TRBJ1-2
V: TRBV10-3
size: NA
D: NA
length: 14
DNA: TGTGCCATCAGTGAGGGGGCGGTGGTAGGTGGCTACACCTTC
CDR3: CAISEGAVVGGYTF

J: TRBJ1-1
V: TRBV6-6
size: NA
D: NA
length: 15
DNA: TGTGCCAGCAGTTATTCGGGGGGCCTCCGGGGTGAAGCTTTCTTT
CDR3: CASSYSGGLRGEAFF

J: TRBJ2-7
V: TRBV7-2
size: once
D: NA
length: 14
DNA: TGTGCCAGCAGCTTTGGGCCAAGCTCCTACGAGCAGTACTTC
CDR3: CASSFGPSSYEQYF

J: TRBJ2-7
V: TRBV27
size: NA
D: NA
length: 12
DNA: TGTGCCAGCAGTTTACCTCACTACGAGCAGTACTTC
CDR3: CASSLPHYEQYF

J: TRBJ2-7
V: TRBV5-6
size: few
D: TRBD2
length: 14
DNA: TGTGCCAGCAGCTTGGTTAGCGGGACTTACGAGCAGTACTTC
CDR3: CASSLVSGTYEQYF

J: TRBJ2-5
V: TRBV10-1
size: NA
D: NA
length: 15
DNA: TGCGCCAGCAGTGAGTCGAGGCGCTGGGGGGAGACCCAGTACTTC
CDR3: CASSESRRWGETQYF

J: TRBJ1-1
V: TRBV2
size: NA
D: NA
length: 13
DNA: TGTGCCAGCAGTGTTGTGAGCTACACTGAAGCTTTCTTT
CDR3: CASSVVSYTEAFF

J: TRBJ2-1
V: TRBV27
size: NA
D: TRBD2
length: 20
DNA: TGTGCCAGCAGTTTCGGTTTACTAGCGGATCTCGGCGATCGATACAATGAGCAGTTCTTC
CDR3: CASSFGLLADLGDRYNEQFF

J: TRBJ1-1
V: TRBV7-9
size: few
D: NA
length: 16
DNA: TGTGCCAGCAGTCTTAAACGCATGCAGGGGAACACTGAAGCTTTCTTT
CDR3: CASSLKRMQGNTEAFF

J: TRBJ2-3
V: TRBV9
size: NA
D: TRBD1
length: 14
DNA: TGTGCCAGCAGCATACGGACAGGGGGAGATACGCAGTATTTT
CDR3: CASSIRTGGDTQYF

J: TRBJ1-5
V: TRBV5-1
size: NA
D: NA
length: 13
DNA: TGCGCCAGCAGGGTGTCAGTCAATCAGCCCCAGCATTTT
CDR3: CASRVSVNQPQHF

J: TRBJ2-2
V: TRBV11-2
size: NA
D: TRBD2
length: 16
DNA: TGTGCCAGCAGCCTACCGACTAGCGGGAGGGCCGGGGAGCTGTTTTTT
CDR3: CASSLPTSGRAGELFF

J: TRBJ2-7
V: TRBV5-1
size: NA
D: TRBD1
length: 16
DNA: TGCGCCAGCAGCCCGCCCCTCCGGGACAGGGCCTACGAGCAGTACTTC
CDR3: CASSPPLRDRAYEQYF

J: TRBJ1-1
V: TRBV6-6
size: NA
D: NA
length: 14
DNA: TGTGCCAGCACCCCGCGAAACTCAAACACTGAAGCTTTCTTT
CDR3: CASTPRNSNTEAFF

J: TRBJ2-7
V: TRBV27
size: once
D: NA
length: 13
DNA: TGTGCCAGCAGTTTATCGGGGGTGAACGAGCAGTACTTC
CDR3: CASSLSGVNEQYF

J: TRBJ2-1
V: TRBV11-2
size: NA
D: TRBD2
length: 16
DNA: TGTGCCAGCAGCTTATATTGGGCGGGAGGTGGTAATGAGCAGTTCTTC
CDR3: CASSLYWAGGGNEQFF

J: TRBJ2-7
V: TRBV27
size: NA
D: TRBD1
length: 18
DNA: TGTGCCAGCAGTTGGGGACAGGGGAGGTTCGTTCCTATCTACGAGCAGTACTTC
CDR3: CASSWGQGRFVPIYEQYF

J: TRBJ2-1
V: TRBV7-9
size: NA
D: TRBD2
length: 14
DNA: TGTGCCAGCAGTACCGGACTAGCGGGACGGGAGCAGTTCTTC
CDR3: CASSTGLAGREQFF

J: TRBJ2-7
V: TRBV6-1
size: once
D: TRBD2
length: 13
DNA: TGTGCCAGCAATCGCGGGAGCTCCTACGAGCAGTACTTC
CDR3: CASNRGSSYEQYF

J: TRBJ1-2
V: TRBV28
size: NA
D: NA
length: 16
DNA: TGTGCCAGCAGTCTGACCAGTGTCGACAGGACCTATGGCTACACCTTC
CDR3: CASSLTSVDRTYGYTF

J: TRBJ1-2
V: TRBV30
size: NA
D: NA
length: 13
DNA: TGTGCCTGGAGTGAACGGATTTTCTATGGCTACACCTTC
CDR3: CAWSERIFYGYTF

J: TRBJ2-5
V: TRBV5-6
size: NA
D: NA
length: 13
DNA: TGTGCCAGCAGCTTGGGGGGAGAAGAGACCCAGTACTTC
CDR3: CASSLGGEETQYF

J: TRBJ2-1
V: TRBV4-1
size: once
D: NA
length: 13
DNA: TGCGCCAGCAGCCAGGCAGGGATTAATGAGCAGTTCTTC
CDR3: CASSQAGINEQFF

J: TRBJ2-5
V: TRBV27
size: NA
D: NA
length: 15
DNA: TGTGCCAGCAGTTTATACGGACAGCACCAAGAGACCCAGTACTTC
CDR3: CASSLYGQHQETQYF

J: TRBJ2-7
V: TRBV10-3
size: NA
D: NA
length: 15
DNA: TGTGCCATCAGTGAGTCGTACAGGGCGACCTACGAGCAGTACTTC
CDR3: CAISESYRATYEQYF

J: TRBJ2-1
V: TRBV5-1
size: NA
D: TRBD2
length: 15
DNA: TGCGCCAGCAGCACGGGGACTAGCGGGATTGGTGAGCAGTTCTTC
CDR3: CASSTGTSGIGEQFF

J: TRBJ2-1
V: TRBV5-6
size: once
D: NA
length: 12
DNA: TGTGCCAGCAGCTTGGGGGGCGCGGAGCAGTTCTTC
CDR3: CASSLGGAEQFF

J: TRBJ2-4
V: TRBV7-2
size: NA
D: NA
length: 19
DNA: TGTGCCAGCAGCCTCCCCCCAGGACAGGGACTACTAGCCAAAAACATTCAGTACTTC
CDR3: CASSLPPGQGLLAKNIQYF

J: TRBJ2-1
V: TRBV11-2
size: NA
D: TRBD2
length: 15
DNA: TGTGCCAGCAGCTTATCGGGACTAGGCTACAATGAGCAGTTCTTC
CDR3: CASSLSGLGYNEQFF

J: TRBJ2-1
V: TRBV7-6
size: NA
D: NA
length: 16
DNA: TGTGCCAGCAGCTTAGGCCGGGGAAGCTCCTACAATGAGCAGTTCTTC
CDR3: CASSLGRGSSYNEQFF